This TCR beta chain was captured in a study of T cell repertoires in cytomegalovirus infection. Study-level background: Matching HLA type and CMV infection were both indicated by public TCR beta signatures. Whole-study findings and limits: The ex vivo response was dominated by HLA-C-restricted CMV-specific TCR beta clonotypes. People with CMV and the relevant HLA were identified by cumulative public TCR beta family frequency.

This clonotype was counted ten times or more. Antigen: not known. A single record per CDR3 protein comes from TCRdb applying MiXCR to the reads. The sample shows fewer than 550,000 distinct CDR3 sequences, about 10% of them seen only once. The CDR3 extends over 15 amino acids. CDR1 and CDR2 from the germline V gene are SGHRS and YFSETQ. V was cut by 4 bases and J by 4 bases, with 17 bases left in between. Sample: PBMCs. The gene calls are TRBV5-1 and TRBJ2-5; D is tentatively TRBD1 or TRBD2 (5 bases each). The clonotype was recovered from a human donor in good health (CMV status not recorded). Some clones in this sample may be carry-over from other donors' samples. Here the CDR3 DNA reads TGCGCCAGCAGCGGGGGAACCGGGCCCAGAGAGACCCAGTACTTC. Its translation: CASSGGTGPRETQYF.